This passage covers 18 T cell receptor beta chains from one sample sequenced in a study of cytomegalovirus exposure and HLA in healthy donors. Amplification used 60 Vbeta primers and 13 Jbeta primers. Profiling relied on immunoSEQ multiplex PCR, and the TCRdb table lists in-frame clones only, not all of them. The sample totals about 79,000 clones. Material for sequencing was PBMCs. Every receptor here comes from a young man in good health and CMV-seronegative.

The CDR3 DNA is TGTGCCAGCTCTTCCCGGGACAAATACGAGCAGTACTTC. Translating it yields CASSSRDKYEQYF. V gene TRBV18 combines with J gene TRBJ2-7, with D perhaps TRBD1 (6 bases). Germline V lookup: CDR1 KGHSH, CDR2 LQKENI. Trimming took 6 bases from V and 4 from J, leaving 13 bases between them. The CDR3 spans 13 residues.

The chain recombines TRBV5-1 with TRBJ2-1; TRBD2 aligns across 14 bases. CDR3 size: 18 residues. CDR1 is SGHRS and CDR2 is YFSETQ in the germline V gene. After removal of 0 bases from V and 4 bases from J, the junction contained 6 bases not matched to a gene. CDR3 sequence reads: CASSLGIGLAGGYNEQFF. CDR3 in DNA: TGCGCCAGCAGCTTGGGCATAGGACTAGCGGGGGGTTACAATGAGCAGTTCTTC.

This sequence joins TRBV11-3 and TRBJ2-1; 8 bases map to TRBD2. Germline V gene lookup returns CDR1 SGHNT and CDR2 YENEEA. CDR3 length: 14 residues. Trimming cost V 0 bases and J 8 bases; bases outside gene matches: 3. CDR3 region: CASSLEGLGDEQFF. The CDR3 DNA reads as TGTGCCAGCAGCTTAGAGGGACTAGGCGATGAGCAGTTCTTC. The whole variable domain, filled in from reference TRBV11-3 and TRBJ2-1, reads EAGVVQSPRYKIIEKKQPVAFWCNPISGHNTLYWYLQNLGQGPELLIRYENEEAVDDSQLPKDRFSAERLKGVDSTLKIQPAELGDSAVYLCASSLEGLGDEQFFGPGTRLTVL.

J is TRBJ1-5 and V is TRBV15; D may be TRBD1 (6 bases). Germline V gives CDR1 LNHNV, CDR2 YYDKDF (reference sequence). V gave up 2 bases and J gave up 4 bases, with 12 bases separating them. The CDR3 runs to 15 residues. CDR3 nucleotides: TGTGCCACCAGCAGACGAAACAGGGAGAATCAGCCCCAGCATTTT. Amino acids: CATSRRNRENQPQHF. The complete variable domain, with remaining parts taken from reference TRBV15 and TRBJ1-5, reads DAMVIQNPRYQVTQFGKPVTLSCSQTLNHNVMYWYQQKSSQAPKLLFHYYDKDFNNEADTPDNFQSRRPNTSFCFLDIRSPGLGDTAMYLCATSRRNRENQPQHFGDGTRLSIL.

V and J are TRBV29-1 and TRBJ1-3; TRBD1 aligns across 7 bases. V shed 2 bases and J 2 bases; nucleotides not matched to a gene: 9. The CDR3 contains 16 residues. CDR1 and CDR2 (germline): SQVTM, ANQGSEA. Written as DNA, the CDR3 is TGCAGCGTTGAAAATCGCCTTGACAGGGCTGGAAACACCATATATTTT. It is translated as CSVENRLDRAGNTIYF.

This sequence joins TRBV7-3 and TRBJ2-7; no clear D gene. There are 13 residues in the CDR3. V lost 4 bases and J 5 bases, leaving 12 bases between the germline ends. Per germline, CDR1 SGHTA and CDR2 FQGTGA. CDR3 amino acids: CASSSYHLHEQYF. CDR3 DNA sequence: TGTGCCAGCAGCTCCTATCACCTCCACGAGCAGTACTTC. Full variable domain (missing parts from reference TRBV7-3 and TRBJ2-7): GAGVSQTPSNKVTEKGKYVELRCDPISGHTALYWYRQSLGQGPEFLIYFQGTGAADDSGLPNDRFFAVRPEGSVSTLKIQRTERGDSAVYLCASSSYHLHEQYFGPGTRLTVT.

The chain is built from TRBV5-4 and TRBJ1-1, with D possibly matching TRBD1 (6 bases). CDR1 is SGHNT and CDR2 is YYREEE in the germline V gene (reference sequence). The V end was cut by 3 bases, the J end by 5 bases, with 20 bases between. The length of the CDR3 is 16 residues. CDR3 protein: CASSSRAGAGGTEAFF. CDR3 DNA: TGTGCCAGCAGCTCGAGGGCGGGGGCCGGAGGAACTGAAGCTTTCTTT.

The V and J genes are TRBV5-1 and TRBJ1-1; D is ambiguous. The CDR3 covers 14 residues. The V and J ends lost 0 bases and 4 bases respectively, with 10 bases between them. Germline lookup yields CDR1 SGHRS and CDR2 YFSETQ. The CDR3 DNA reads as TGCGCCAGCAGCTTGGGCCCGGGGATCACTGAAGCTTTCTTT. It encodes CASSLGPGITEAFF.

The chain uses TRBV5-1 and TRBJ1-1; TRBD1 agrees at 9 bases. The V and J ends lost 4 bases and 7 bases, in that order; junction bases with no gene match: 8. This CDR3 has 14 residues. Germline V gene data show CDR1 as SGHRS and CDR2 as YFSETQ. The CDR3 sequence is CASSGGTGRSEAFF. CDR3 in DNA: TGCGCCAGCAGCGGGGGGACAGGGAGGAGTGAAGCTTTCTTT.

The rearrangement uses TRBV11-3 and TRBJ2-1; 10 bases line up with TRBD2. The CDR3 length is 16 residues. CDR1 is SGHNT and CDR2 is YENEEA in the germline V gene. V dropped 0 bases and J dropped 5; count of bases not matched to a gene: 4. The CDR3 protein is CASSLDSGRSNNEQFF. In DNA form, the CDR3 reads TGTGCCAGCAGCTTAGATAGCGGGAGGAGCAACAATGAGCAGTTCTTC.

In nucleotides, the CDR3 is TGTGCCAGCAGTTACGCCGGGACAGAGAACACTGAAGCTTTCTTT. Translated: CASSYAGTENTEAFF. The chain joins TRBV6-5 to TRBJ1-1; the match to TRBD1 covers 7 bases. V was pared by 2 bases and J by 1 base, with 4 bases of the junction left unmatched. CDR3 size: 15 residues. Germline V gene lookup returns CDR1 MNHEY and CDR2 SVGAGI.

The chain carries TRBV19 and TRBJ1-6; TRBD1 agrees at 7 bases. Trimming at V came to 5 bases and at J to 10 bases, leaving 14 bases not matched to a gene. The CDR3 contains 16 residues. CDR1 is LNHDA and CDR2 is SQIVND in the germline V gene (reference sequence). In DNA form, the CDR3 reads TGTGCCAGTAGTCTGGGCCTACAGGGGAAGAACTCACCCCTCCACTTT. As protein: CASSLGLQGKNSPLHF.

The rearrangement joins TRBV27 to TRBJ2-7; D is possibly TRBD2 (6 bases). This CDR3 has 14 amino acids. Germline CDR1 and CDR2: MNHEY and SMNVEV (reference sequence). Between the trimmed V and J ends, which lost 2 bases and 1 base, there was a span of 9 bases. For the CDR3, the DNA is TGTGCCAGCAGTTTAGATGGGGGGTCCTACGAGCAGTACTTC. This sequence encodes CASSLDGGSYEQYF.

The chain joins TRBV6-1 to TRBJ1-1; 9 bases match TRBD1. Germline assignment: CDR1 MNHNS and CDR2 SASEGT. The CDR3 is 13 residues long. The J segment lost 3 bases and the V segment lost 5 bases, leaving 1 base of the junction unmatched. The chain's CDR3 is CASSWTGDTEAFF. The CDR3 bases are TGTGCCAGCAGTTGGACAGGGGACACTGAAGCTTTCTTT.

The rearrangement uses TRBV5-6 and TRBJ2-5, with TRBD1 matching 7 bases. The CDR3 consists of 16 residues. Germline V gene lookup returns CDR1 SGHDT and CDR2 YYEEEE. Losses at the gene ends were 1 base for V and 1 base for J; bases not matched to a gene: 7. The CDR3, as DNA: TGTGCCAGCAGCTTGAGTAACAGGGGAACCCAAGAGACCCAGTACTTC. Translating gives CASSLSNRGTQETQYF.

The rearrangement uses TRBV5-4 and TRBJ2-5; 9 bases fit TRBD1. This CDR3 region has 13 residues. Losses at the gene ends were 2 bases for V and 9 bases for J; bases not matched to a gene: 5. Germline CDR1 is SGHNT and CDR2 is YYREEE (reference sequence). This CDR3 reads CASSFGTGFPQYF. As DNA, the CDR3 is TGTGCCAGCAGCTTCGGGACAGGGTTTCCCCAGTACTTC. The whole variable domain, remainder taken from reference TRBV5-4 and TRBJ2-5, is ETGVTQSPTHLIKTRGQQVTLRCSSQSGHNTVSWYQQALGQGPQFIFQYYREEENGRGNFPPRFSGLQFPNYSSELNVNALELDDSALYLCASSFGTGFPQYFGPGTRLLVL.

The V and J genes are TRBV4-3 and TRBJ2-7, with D perhaps matching TRBD1 (5 bases). From germline, CDR1 is LGHNA and CDR2 YSLEER. This CDR3 has 15 amino acids. Trimming removed 3 bases from V and 0 bases from J, with 12 bases in between. CDR3 sequence: CASSQTVSSSYEQYF. DNA of the CDR3: TGCGCCAGCAGCCAGACAGTATCCAGCTCCTACGAGCAGTACTTC.

This sequence joins TRBV9 and TRBJ1-2, with D perhaps matching TRBD1 (6 bases). V lost 3 bases and J lost 8, with 17 bases in between. CDR3 length: 14 amino acids. Germline CDR1 and CDR2: SGDLS and YYNGEE. The CDR3 DNA reads TGTGCCAGCAGCGCTGGCAGGGGCCTTGCCGGCTACACCTTC. It specifies CASSAGRGLAGYTF.